The 3 T cell receptor beta chains presented below share a single source sample, sequenced in a study of PD-L1 blockade in urothelial cancer. Assay: immunoSEQ multiplex PCR; the TCRdb copy retains only in-frame clones and omits some. Among about 45,000 clones listed, about 87% were seen once. The sequencing used PBMCs, collected around atezolizumab (anti-PD-L1) treatment. These receptor sequences come from a man aged 80 or over with urothelial cancer.

V usage is TRBV7-9 and J usage is TRBJ2-3; 10 bases are a match to TRBD2. J was trimmed by 8 bases and V by 2 bases; bases with no gene match: 10. Germline V gene sequence: CDR1 SEHNR, CDR2 FQNEAQ (reference sequence). The CDR3 is 16 amino acids. The CDR3 region has the DNA TGTGCCAGCAGCTTAAGGCTAGCGGGAGTGGAGGTTACGCAGTATTTT. Translated, it gives CASSLRLAGVEVTQYF.

The chain carries TRBV7-6 and TRBJ2-1; no firm D call. The germline gives CDR1 SGHVS, CDR2 FNYEAQ. V shed 2 bases and J shed 6 bases, with 11 bases lying between them. This CDR3 spans 14 amino acids. CDR3 protein: CASSLNLRANEQFF. In DNA form, the CDR3 reads TGTGCCAGCAGCTTAAACTTGAGAGCCAATGAGCAGTTCTTC.

This chain joins TRBV6-4 and TRBJ2-1, with 8 positions matching TRBD1. CDR3 length: 14 amino acids. Germline V CDR1 and CDR2: MRHNA, SNTAGT. V lost 3 bases, J lost 3 bases, and 1 base stayed unmatched. Here the CDR3 reads CASSETGDYNEQFF. In nucleotides, the CDR3 is TGTGCCAGCAGTGAGACAGGGGACTACAATGAGCAGTTCTTC.